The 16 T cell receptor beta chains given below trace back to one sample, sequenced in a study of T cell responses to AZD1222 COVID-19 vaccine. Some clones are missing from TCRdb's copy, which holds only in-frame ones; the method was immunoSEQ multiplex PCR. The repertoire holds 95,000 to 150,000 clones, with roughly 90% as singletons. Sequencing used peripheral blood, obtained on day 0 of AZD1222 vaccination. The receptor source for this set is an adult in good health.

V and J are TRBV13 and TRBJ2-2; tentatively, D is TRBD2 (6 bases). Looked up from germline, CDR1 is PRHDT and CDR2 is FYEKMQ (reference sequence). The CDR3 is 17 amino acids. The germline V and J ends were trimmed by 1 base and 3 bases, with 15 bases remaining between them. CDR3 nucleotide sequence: TGTGCCAGCAGCTTAGTATCTCTGGGGGAGGACACCGGGGAGCTGTTTTTT. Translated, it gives CASSLVSLGEDTGELFF.

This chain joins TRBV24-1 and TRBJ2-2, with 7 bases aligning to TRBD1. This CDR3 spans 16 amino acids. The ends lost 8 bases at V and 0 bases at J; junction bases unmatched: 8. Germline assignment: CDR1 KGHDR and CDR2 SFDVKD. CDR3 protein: CATTPGTETNTGELFF. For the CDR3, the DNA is TGTGCCACCACCCCGGGGACAGAAACGAACACCGGGGAGCTGTTTTTT.

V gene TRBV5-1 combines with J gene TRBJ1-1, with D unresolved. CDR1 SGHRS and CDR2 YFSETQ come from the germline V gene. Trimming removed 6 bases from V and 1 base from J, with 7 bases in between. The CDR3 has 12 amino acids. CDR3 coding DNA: TGCGCCAGCAACCCCGGGAACACTGAAGCTTTCTTT. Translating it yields CASNPGNTEAFF. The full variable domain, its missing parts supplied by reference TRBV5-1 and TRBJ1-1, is KAGVTQTPRYLIKTRGQQVTLSCSPISGHRSVSWYQQTPGQGLQFLFEYFSETQRNKGNFPGRFSGRQFSNSRSEMNVSTLELGDSALYLCASNPGNTEAFFGQGTRLTVV.

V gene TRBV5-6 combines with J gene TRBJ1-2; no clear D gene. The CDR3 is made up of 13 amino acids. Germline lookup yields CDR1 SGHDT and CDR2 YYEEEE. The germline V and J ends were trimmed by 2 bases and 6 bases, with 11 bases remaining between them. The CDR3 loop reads CASSLAGSNGYTF. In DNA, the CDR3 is TGTGCCAGCAGCTTAGCGGGCTCGAATGGCTACACCTTC.

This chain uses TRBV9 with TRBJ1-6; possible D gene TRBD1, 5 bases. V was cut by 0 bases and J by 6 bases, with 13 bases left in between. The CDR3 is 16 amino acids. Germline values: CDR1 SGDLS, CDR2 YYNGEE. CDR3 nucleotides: TGTGCCAGCAGCGTAGAATCGTGGACACCTAATTCACCCCTCCACTTT. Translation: CASSVESWTPNSPLHF. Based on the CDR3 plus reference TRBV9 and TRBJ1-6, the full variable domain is DSGVTQTPKHLITATGQRVTLRCSPRSGDLSVYWYQQSLDQGLQFLIQYYNGEERAKGNILERFSAQQFPDLHSELNLSSLELGDSALYFCASSVESWTPNSPLHFGNGTRLTVT.

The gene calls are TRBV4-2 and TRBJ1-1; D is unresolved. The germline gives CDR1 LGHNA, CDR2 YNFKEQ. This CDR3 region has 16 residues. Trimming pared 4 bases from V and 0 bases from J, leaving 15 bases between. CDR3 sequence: CASSPLFRWMNTEAFF. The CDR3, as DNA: TGTGCCAGCAGCCCGCTTTTTCGTTGGATGAACACTGAAGCTTTCTTT.

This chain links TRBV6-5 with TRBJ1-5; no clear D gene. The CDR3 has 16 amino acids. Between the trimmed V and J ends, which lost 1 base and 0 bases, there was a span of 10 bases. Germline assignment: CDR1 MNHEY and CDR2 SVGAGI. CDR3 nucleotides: TGTGCCAGCAGTTACTTCAGACCTAATAGCAATCAGCCCCAGCATTTT. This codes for CASSYFRPNSNQPQHF.

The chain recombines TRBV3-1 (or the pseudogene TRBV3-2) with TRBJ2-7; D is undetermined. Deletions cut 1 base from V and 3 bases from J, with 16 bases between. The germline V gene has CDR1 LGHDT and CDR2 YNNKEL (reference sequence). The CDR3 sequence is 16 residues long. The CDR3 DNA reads TGTGCCAGCAGCCAAGTGGAAGGGCGCGAAATCTACGAGCAGTACTTC. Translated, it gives CASSQVEGREIYEQYF.

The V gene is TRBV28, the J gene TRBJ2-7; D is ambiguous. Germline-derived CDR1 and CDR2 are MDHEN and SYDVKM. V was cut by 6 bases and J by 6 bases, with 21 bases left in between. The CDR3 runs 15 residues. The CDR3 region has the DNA TGTGCCAGCAGATTCGGGCGGAGCCCCCCTGGCGAGCAGTACTTC. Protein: CASRFGRSPPGEQYF.

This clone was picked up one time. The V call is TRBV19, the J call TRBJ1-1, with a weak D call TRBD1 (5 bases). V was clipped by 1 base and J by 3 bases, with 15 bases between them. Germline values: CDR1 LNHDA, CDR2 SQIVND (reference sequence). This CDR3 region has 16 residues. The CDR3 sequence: CASSIVSQGTYTEAFF. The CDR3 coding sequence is TGTGCCAGTAGTATAGTGTCCCAGGGTACCTACACTGAAGCTTTCTTT.

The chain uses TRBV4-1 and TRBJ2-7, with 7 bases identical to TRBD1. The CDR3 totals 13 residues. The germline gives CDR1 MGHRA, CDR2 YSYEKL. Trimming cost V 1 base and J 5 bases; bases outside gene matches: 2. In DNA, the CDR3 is TGCGCCAGCAGCCAAGTCGGGACAGACGAGCAGTACTTC. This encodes CASSQVGTDEQYF.

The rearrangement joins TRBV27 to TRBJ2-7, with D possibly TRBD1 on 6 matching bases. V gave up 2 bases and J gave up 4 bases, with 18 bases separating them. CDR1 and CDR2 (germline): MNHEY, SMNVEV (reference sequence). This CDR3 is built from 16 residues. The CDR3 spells CASSLASTGRPYEQYF. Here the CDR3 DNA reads TGTGCCAGCAGTTTAGCGTCTACAGGGCGACCTTACGAGCAGTACTTC.

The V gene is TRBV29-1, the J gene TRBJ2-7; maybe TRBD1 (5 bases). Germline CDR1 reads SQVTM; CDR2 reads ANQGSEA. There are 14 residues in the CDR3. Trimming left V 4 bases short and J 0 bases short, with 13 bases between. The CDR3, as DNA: TGCAGCGTTGGTCGAGACAGAGCCTCCTACGAGCAGTACTTC. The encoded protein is CSVGRDRASYEQYF.

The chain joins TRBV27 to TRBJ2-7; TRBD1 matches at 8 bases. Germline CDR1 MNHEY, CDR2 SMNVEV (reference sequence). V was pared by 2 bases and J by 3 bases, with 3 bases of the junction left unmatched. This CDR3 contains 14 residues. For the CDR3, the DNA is TGTGCCAGCAGTTTAACAGGACAGGGCTACGAGCAGTACTTC. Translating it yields CASSLTGQGYEQYF.

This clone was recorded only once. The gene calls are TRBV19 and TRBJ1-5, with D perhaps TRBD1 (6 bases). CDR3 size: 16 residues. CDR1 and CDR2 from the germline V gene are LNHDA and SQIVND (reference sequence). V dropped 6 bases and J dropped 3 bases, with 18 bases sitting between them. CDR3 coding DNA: TGTGCCAGTAGCGTTGGGGGGGCTTCCTTCAATCAGCCCCAGCATTTT. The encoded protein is CASSVGGASFNQPQHF. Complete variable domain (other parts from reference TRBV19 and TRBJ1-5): DGGITQSPKYLFRKEGQNVTLSCEQNLNHDAMYWYRQDPGQGLRLIYYSQIVNDFQKGDIAEGYSVSREKKESFPLTVTSAQKNPTAFYLCASSVGGASFNQPQHFGDGTRLSIL.

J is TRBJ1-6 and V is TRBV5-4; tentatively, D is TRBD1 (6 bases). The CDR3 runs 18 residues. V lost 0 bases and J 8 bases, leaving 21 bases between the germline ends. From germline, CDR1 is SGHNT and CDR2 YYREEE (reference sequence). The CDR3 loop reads CASSLADPQAEGDSPLHF. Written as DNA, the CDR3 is TGTGCCAGCAGCTTGGCCGACCCCCAGGCCGAGGGGGATTCACCCCTCCACTTT.